The 8 T cell receptor beta chains listed next were all sequenced from one sample in a study of blood T cells in healthy people across ages. With a J-beta primer mix and a sample-barcoded 5' primer, a second PCR ran about 6 to 11 cycles. TCRdb redid the calling of the 5' RACE reads with MiXCR, one entry per CDR3 protein. The repertoire holds almost 800,000 distinct CDR3 sequences, with roughly 64% as singletons. The sequenced material came from blood. The receptors derive from a man aged 25-45 years in good health.

The chain is built from TRBV6-2 or TRBV6-3 and TRBJ2-1; a possible D gene is TRBD1 (6 bases). The V and J ends lost 2 bases and 4 bases respectively, with 18 bases between them. CDR3 length equals 17 residues. Looked up from germline, CDR1 is MNHEY and CDR2 is SVGEGT. In nucleotides, the CDR3 is TGTGCCAGCAGTTACGAGGTGGGCGGACAGAAGTACAATGAGCAGTTCTTC. This sequence encodes CASSYEVGGQKYNEQFF.

The chain combines TRBV21-1 with TRBJ2-7; the table names TRBD2, a call not compared with the DNA. TRBV21-1 is a pseudogene segment. The CDR3 runs 16 residues. DNA for the CDR3: TGTGCCAGCAGCAAAAGAGGGACAAGCATCGGGTACGAGCAGTACTTC. Its protein product is CASSKRGTSIGYEQYF.

V is TRBV12-3 or TRBV12-4 and J is TRBJ2-1; D is unresolved. The CDR3 sequence is 15 residues long. Trimming took off 3 bases at V and 5 bases at J, with 14 bases between the two ends. CDR3 coding DNA: TGTGCCAGCAGTTTGTCATCGGGCCCCCACAATGAGCAGTTCTTC. Its translation: CASSLSSGPHNEQFF.

This clonotype turned up a few times. CDR3 sequence: CASSFREQGEQYF. CDR3 DNA sequence: TGTGCCAGCAGCTTCCGGGAGCAAGGGGAGCAGTACTTC. This sequence joins TRBV13 and TRBJ2-7; D might be TRBD2 (6 bases). V was pared by 3 bases and J by 7 bases, with 13 bases between. Per the germline V gene, CDR1 is PRHDT and CDR2 is FYEKMQ (reference sequence). The CDR3 runs to 13 residues.

This clonotype has just one count. The CDR3 bases are TGTGCCAGCAGCCTCAAGGGAGAAGATACGCAGTATTTT. It is translated as CASSLKGEDTQYF. The chain uses TRBV3-1 and TRBJ2-3, with D possibly being TRBD2 (5 bases). The CDR3 is 13 residues long. Trimming pared 4 bases from V and 5 bases from J, leaving 10 bases between. Germline V gives CDR1 LGHDT, CDR2 YNNKEL (reference sequence).

V gene TRBV29-1 combines with J gene TRBJ1-2, with D unclear. Germline CDR1 is SQVTM and CDR2 is ANQGSEA. Trimming removed 4 bases from V and 4 bases from J, with 13 bases in between. This CDR3 region has 13 residues. The CDR3 DNA reads as TGCAGCGTTGTATGGGCAGCACGCTATGGCTACACCTTC. This sequence encodes CSVVWAARYGYTF.

The gene calls are TRBV6-6 and TRBJ2-7, with 8 bases fitting TRBD2. V gave up 5 bases and J gave up 7 bases; unmatched junction bases: 16. CDR1 is MNHNY and CDR2 is SVGAGI in the germline V gene (reference sequence). The CDR3 runs 16 residues. The CDR3: CASSTGTRSSYNEQYF. The CDR3 nucleotides are TGTGCCAGCAGTACCGGGACTAGGAGCTCCTACAATGAGCAGTACTTC.

The chain uses TRBV6-5 and TRBJ2-4; 8 nucleotides match TRBD1. The CDR3 contains 14 residues. Per the germline V gene, CDR1 is MNHEY and CDR2 is SVGAGI. J gave up 7 bases and V 2 bases, and 4 bases lay outside the gene matches. CDR3 amino acids: CASSYAYRGNIQYF. CDR3 sequence (DNA): TGTGCCAGCAGTTACGCATACAGGGGGAACATTCAGTACTTC.